This T cell receptor beta chain was profiled in a study of T cells in Graves' hyperthyroidism and ophthalmopathy. The CDR3 covers 14 residues. J lost 4 bases, V lost 7 bases, and 5 bases had no gene match. CDR1 is MNHNS and CDR2 is SASEGT in the germline V gene. Template material for amplifying TCR beta CDR3 regions consisted of RNA transcripts. When the TCR CDR3 underwent first-round RT-PCR, the HTBI primer set was used. TCRdb called the multiplex PCR reads again in MiXCR, with one record for every CDR3 protein. The repertoire holds 700,000 or so distinct CDR3 sequences, with roughly 17% as singletons.

The chain has TRBV6-1 and TRBJ1-1, with TRBD1 matching over 11 bases. Sequenced input: blood. This TCR was recovered from a man between 18 and 35 years old with Graves' hyperthyroidism. The CDR3: CASIQDRGLTEAFF. The CDR3 nucleotides are TGTGCCAGCATTCAGGACAGGGGGCTCACTGAAGCTTTCTTT.